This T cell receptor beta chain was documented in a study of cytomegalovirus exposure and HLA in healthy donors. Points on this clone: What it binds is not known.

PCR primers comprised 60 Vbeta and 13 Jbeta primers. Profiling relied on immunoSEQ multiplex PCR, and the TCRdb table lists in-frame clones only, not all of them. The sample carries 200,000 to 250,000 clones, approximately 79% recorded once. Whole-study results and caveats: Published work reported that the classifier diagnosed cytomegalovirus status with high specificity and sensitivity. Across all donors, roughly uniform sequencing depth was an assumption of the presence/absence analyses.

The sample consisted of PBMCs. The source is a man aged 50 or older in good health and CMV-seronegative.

The DNA for the CDR3 is TGTGCCAGCAGTTGGACAGGGGGCAATCAGCCCCAGCATTTT. This codes for CASSWTGGNQPQHF. The J gene is TRBJ1-5, the V gene TRBV28; TRBD1 aligns across 9 bases. Germline V gene data show CDR1 as MDHEN and CDR2 as SYDVKM. J lost 2 bases, V lost 4 bases, and 0 bases had no gene match. The CDR3 is made up of 14 amino acids.